The 29 T cell receptor beta chains given below trace back to one sample, sequenced in a study of T cell responses to AZD1222 COVID-19 vaccine. Some clones are missing from TCRdb's copy, which holds only in-frame ones; the method was immunoSEQ multiplex PCR. The sample carries about 130,000 clones, nearly 90% recorded once. Here the sequenced sample was peripheral blood, taken 28 days after the second AZD1222 dose. The source is an adult who received the AZD1222 COVID-19 vaccine.

The rearrangement joins TRBV18 to TRBJ1-4, with 7 bases matching TRBD1. Trimming took 4 bases from V and 8 from J; bases not matched to a gene: 10. The CDR3 extends over 15 amino acids. CDR1 KGHSH and CDR2 LQKENI come from the germline V gene. Here the CDR3 reads CASSLTGQAGEKLFF. Here the CDR3 DNA reads TGTGCCAGCTCACTAACTGGACAGGCAGGGGAAAAACTGTTTTTT.

This chain connects TRBV6-5 to TRBJ1-1, with TRBD1 as a possible D gene (5 bases). CDR1 and CDR2 from the germline V gene are MNHEY and SVGAGI. This CDR3 spans 13 amino acids. Trimming pared 7 bases from V and 7 bases from J, leaving 16 bases between. CDR3 bases: TGTGCCAGCATGGAGGGGTCACGGTTTGAAGCTTTCTTT. Translating gives CASMEGSRFEAFF.

The CDR3 bases are TGTGCCAGCAGCCACTCGACTAGCGGGATTGAGACCCAGTACTTC. Protein product: CASSHSTSGIETQYF. The genes are TRBV3-1 (or the pseudogene TRBV3-2) and TRBJ2-5; TRBD2 matches at 11 bases. This CDR3 comprises 15 residues. J was trimmed by 5 bases and V by 3 bases; bases with no gene match: 5. Germline V gene lookup returns CDR1 LGHDT and CDR2 YNNKEL (reference sequence).

V usage is TRBV10-2 and J usage is TRBJ2-1; the match to TRBD2 covers 10 bases. Germline V gene sequence: CDR1 WSHSY, CDR2 SAAADI. The J segment lost 0 bases and the V segment lost 6 bases, leaving 11 bases of the junction unmatched. The CDR3 length is 18 residues. The CDR3: CASRGVSGRFYSYNEQFF. CDR3 nucleotide sequence: TGCGCCAGCAGGGGGGTTAGCGGGAGGTTTTACTCCTACAATGAGCAGTTCTTC.

Notes on this clone: The sample has other DNA sequences that encode this CDR3 too. The rearrangement links TRBV18 to TRBJ1-3; no clear D gene. CDR3 length: 15 amino acids. V lost 0 bases and J 0 bases, leaving 6 bases between the germline ends. CDR1 KGHSH and CDR2 LQKENI come from the germline V gene. CDR3 region: CASSPPANSGNTIYF. The CDR3 DNA sequence: TGTGCCAGCTCACCACCTGCGAACTCTGGAAACACCATATATTTT. Full variable domain (outside the CDR3, taken from reference TRBV18 and TRBJ1-3): NAGVMQNPRHLVRRRGQEARLRCSPMKGHSHVYWYRQLPEEGLKFMVYLQKENIIDESGMPKERFSAEFPKEGPSILRIQQVVRGDSAAYFCASSPPANSGNTIYFGEGSWLTVV.

The V call is TRBV7-8, the J call TRBJ2-7; 7 positions match TRBD1. Germline V CDR1 and CDR2: SGHVS, FQNEAQ. The junction had 6 bases not matched to a gene; V was cut back by 3 bases and J by 1 base. The CDR3 runs to 15 residues. DNA for the CDR3: TGTGCCAGCAGCTTGGGACAGATCCTTTCCTACGAGCAGTACTTC. This codes for CASSLGQILSYEQYF.

This chain links TRBV28 with TRBJ1-4; 10 nucleotides agree with TRBD1. This CDR3 has 15 residues. Germline loops: CDR1 MDHEN, CDR2 SYDVKM. V shed 5 bases, J shed 6 bases, and the junction held 6 bases outside the gene matches. CDR3 coding DNA: TGTGCCAGCAGTAGGACAGGGGGAGTATATGAAAAACTGTTTTTT. Translating it yields CASSRTGGVYEKLFF.

This clone was seen once. CDR3 protein: CASSRPGDMNTEAFF. The CDR3 DNA is TGTGCCAGCTCACGCCCGGGGGACATGAACACTGAAGCTTTCTTT. The chain has TRBV18 and TRBJ1-1, with TRBD1 as a possible D gene (6 bases). The CDR3 totals 15 residues. V was shortened by 4 bases and J by 0 bases, with 12 bases between the two germline ends. Germline lookup yields CDR1 KGHSH and CDR2 LQKENI. Combining the CDR3 with reference TRBV18 and TRBJ1-1 gives the whole variable domain NAGVMQNPRHLVRRRGQEARLRCSPMKGHSHVYWYRQLPEEGLKFMVYLQKENIIDESGMPKERFSAEFPKEGPSILRIQQVVRGDSAAYFCASSRPGDMNTEAFFGQGTRLTVV.

The sample holds a few counts of this clone. The gene calls are TRBV6-5 and TRBJ2-7; no definite D call. The germline CDR1 and CDR2 sequences are MNHEY and SVGAGI. V was trimmed by 7 bases and J by 6 bases, leaving 22 bases between them. The CDR3 covers 15 residues. The CDR3 loop reads CASKGRHLTNSEQYF. The CDR3 nucleotides read TGTGCCAGCAAAGGCAGGCATTTAACTAATTCCGAGCAGTACTTC.

The J gene is TRBJ1-6, the V gene TRBV11-2; a possible D gene is TRBD1 (5 bases). Germline V gene data show CDR1 as SGHAT and CDR2 as FQNNGV. This CDR3 is 13 amino acids long. V dropped 0 bases and J dropped 13 bases, with 10 bases sitting between them. The CDR3 region has the DNA TGTGCCAGCAGCTTAGAGGGGGGGTCCCCCCTCCACTTT. Protein sequence: CASSLEGGSPLHF.

J is TRBJ1-2 and V is TRBV19, with D possibly matching TRBD1 (6 bases). Trimming removed 6 bases at V and 3 bases at J, with 11 bases between. This CDR3 contains 13 residues. The germline V gene has CDR1 LNHDA and CDR2 SQIVND (reference sequence). The CDR3 nucleotides read TGTGCCAGTAGCCCGACAGGAGACTATGGCTACACCTTC. Encoded protein: CASSPTGDYGYTF.

The rearrangement uses TRBV6-4 and TRBJ2-1; weak D call: TRBD1 (6 bases). This CDR3 is 16 amino acids long. Trimming removed 3 bases from V and 2 bases from J, with 14 bases in between. CDR1 and CDR2 (germline): MRHNA, SNTAGT. In DNA, the CDR3 is TGTGCCAGCAGTGAGGTGGGGGCAGTTCCCTACAATGAGCAGTTCTTC. Translated: CASSEVGAVPYNEQFF.

The V gene is TRBV3-1 (or the pseudogene TRBV3-2), the J gene TRBJ2-1; 8 nucleotides align to TRBD2. The V segment lost 4 bases and the J segment 7 bases; nucleotides outside the gene matches: 9. CDR1 LGHDT and CDR2 YNNKEL come from the germline V gene (reference sequence). This CDR3 region has 15 residues. The CDR3 DNA follows: TGTGCCAGCAGCCCGAGCGGGAGTCGGGGGAATGAGCAGTTCTTC. Translating gives CASSPSGSRGNEQFF.

The chain couples TRBV10-2 to TRBJ2-1; a possible D gene is TRBD1 (6 bases). Trimming took 0 bases from V and 12 from J, leaving 15 bases between them. Germline V gene data show CDR1 as WSHSY and CDR2 as SAAADI. The CDR3 extends over 14 amino acids. The CDR3 is CASSESKDSRRQFF. Here the CDR3 DNA reads TGCGCCAGCAGTGAGTCGAAGGACAGCCGACGGCAGTTCTTC.

The J gene is TRBJ1-1, the V gene TRBV5-1, with 8 bases fitting TRBD1. Germline loops: CDR1 SGHRS, CDR2 YFSETQ. There are 15 residues in the CDR3. After removal of 7 bases from V and 3 bases from J, the junction contained 11 bases not matched to a gene. This CDR3 reads CASFPGGYGDTEAFF. CDR3 nucleotide sequence: TGCGCCAGCTTCCCAGGGGGCTATGGGGACACTGAAGCTTTCTTT.

V usage is TRBV15 and J usage is TRBJ1-5, with D tentatively TRBD1 (6 bases). This CDR3 region has 15 residues. The V gene lost 5 bases and the J gene lost 7 bases, with 18 bases spanning the gap. The germline V gene encodes CDR1 LNHNV and CDR2 YYDKDF (reference sequence). CDR3 bases: TGTGCCACCAGCCCAACGACAGGTTCTGTGCAGCCCCAGCATTTT. This encodes CATSPTTGSVQPQHF.

In DNA, the CDR3 is TGTGCCACCTCCAGAGCCCAGACAGTTGGTAGTGAAAAACTGTTTTTT. It yields the protein CATSRAQTVGSEKLFF. This chain uses TRBV15 with TRBJ1-4, with D tentatively TRBD1 (5 bases). Germline V gene data show CDR1 as LNHNV and CDR2 as YYDKDF (reference sequence). Trimming left V 8 bases short and J 7 bases short, with 23 bases between. CDR3 length: 16 amino acids. Complete variable domain (other parts from reference TRBV15 and TRBJ1-4): DAMVIQNPRYQVTQFGKPVTLSCSQTLNHNVMYWYQQKSSQAPKLLFHYYDKDFNNEADTPDNFQSRRPNTSFCFLDIRSPGLGDTAMYLCATSRAQTVGSEKLFFGSGTQLSVL.

The chain couples TRBV19 to TRBJ1-5; 8 nucleotides match TRBD1. Germline V gene sequence: CDR1 LNHDA, CDR2 SQIVND (reference sequence). The CDR3 runs to 16 residues. Trimming took 6 bases from V and 4 from J; bases not matched to a gene: 11. CDR3 loop: CASRRLSDRENQPQHF. Written as DNA, the CDR3 is TGTGCCAGTAGAAGGTTATCGGACAGGGAAAATCAGCCCCAGCATTTT.

This rearrangement joins TRBV19 to TRBJ1-1, with D possibly TRBD1 on 5 matching bases. CDR3 length equals 15 residues. Trimming removed 3 bases at V and 1 base at J, with 12 bases between. CDR1 LNHDA and CDR2 SQIVND come from the germline V gene (reference sequence). CDR3 protein: CASSISGLTNTEAFF. DNA for the CDR3: TGTGCCAGTAGTATTTCGGGACTGACGAACACTGAAGCTTTCTTT. The whole variable domain, filled in from reference TRBV19 and TRBJ1-1, reads DGGITQSPKYLFRKEGQNVTLSCEQNLNHDAMYWYRQDPGQGLRLIYYSQIVNDFQKGDIAEGYSVSREKKESFPLTVTSAQKNPTAFYLCASSISGLTNTEAFFGQGTRLTVV.

Only one count was recorded for this clone. The chain couples TRBV30 to TRBJ1-1, with 11 bases identical to TRBD1. Trimming cost V 0 bases and J 11 bases; bases outside gene matches: 8. This CDR3 is built from 14 residues. CDR1 and CDR2 from the germline V gene are GTSNPN and SVGIG (reference sequence). This chain's CDR3 is CAWSVSGTGGWAFF. For the CDR3, the DNA is TGTGCCTGGAGTGTAAGCGGGACAGGGGGATGGGCTTTCTTT.

A single count supports this clone. V gene TRBV19 combines with J gene TRBJ2-3; D not resolved. With 5 bases removed from V and 0 bases from J, the gap between germline ends came to 3 bases. The CDR3 extends over 12 amino acids. Germline V CDR1 and CDR2: LNHDA, SQIVND (reference sequence). In DNA, the CDR3 is TGTGCCAGTAGTGTCAGCACAGATACGCAGTATTTT. Protein: CASSVSTDTQYF. Drawing the rest from reference TRBV19 and TRBJ2-3, the complete variable domain is DGGITQSPKYLFRKEGQNVTLSCEQNLNHDAMYWYRQDPGQGLRLIYYSQIVNDFQKGDIAEGYSVSREKKESFPLTVTSAQKNPTAFYLCASSVSTDTQYFGPGTRLTVL.

The chain has TRBV7-9 and TRBJ1-2, with D possibly being TRBD1 (5 bases). The CDR3 spans 13 residues. CDR1 and CDR2 (germline): SEHNR, FQNEAQ (reference sequence). V was pared by 5 bases and J by 6 bases, with 13 bases between. The CDR3 DNA is TGTGCCAGCAGCCCCACGGAGGGGAATGGCTACACCTTC. Amino acids: CASSPTEGNGYTF.

The V call is TRBV3-1 (or the pseudogene TRBV3-2), the J call TRBJ1-1; 8 bases fit TRBD1. CDR3 length equals 14 residues. CDR1 is LGHDT and CDR2 is YNNKEL in the germline V gene (reference sequence). J gave up 5 bases and V 4 bases, and 6 bases lay outside the gene matches. Written as DNA, the CDR3 is TGTGCCAGCAGCCCGGACAGGGTCCGGACTGAAGCTTTCTTT. Amino acid sequence: CASSPDRVRTEAFF.

The chain links TRBV5-4 to TRBJ2-5; D may be TRBD1 or TRBD2 (5 bases each). V was cut by 6 bases and J by 0 bases, with 15 bases left in between. The CDR3 totals 15 residues. CDR1 SGHNT and CDR2 YYREEE come from the germline V gene (reference sequence). CDR3 amino acids: CASTPGRTYQETQYF. The CDR3 DNA follows: TGTGCCAGCACCCCGGGACGGACGTACCAAGAGACCCAGTACTTC.

The chain is built from TRBV7-8 and TRBJ1-2; D remains ambiguous. This CDR3 has 15 residues. From germline, CDR1 is SGHVS and CDR2 FQNEAQ. Trimming cost V 1 base and J 2 bases, with 11 bases left between them. CDR3 region: CASSLEGGLNYGYTF. The DNA of the CDR3 is TGTGCCAGCAGCTTAGAGGGAGGCCTAAACTATGGCTACACCTTC.

This clone was seen more than once but under ten times. The rearrangement links TRBV5-1 to TRBJ2-5; a possible D gene is TRBD2 (5 bases). CDR3 length equals 14 residues. V gave up 4 bases and J gave up 4 bases, with 14 bases separating them. The V gene's germline CDR1 is SGHRS and CDR2 YFSETQ. CDR3 sequence reads: CASSPPSRRETQYF. CDR3 in DNA: TGCGCCAGCAGCCCCCCTAGCAGGCGAGAGACCCAGTACTTC.

The rearrangement uses TRBV5-1 and TRBJ2-7; 7 bases are a match to TRBD1. With 4 bases clipped from V and 2 bases from J, the junction kept 6 bases outside the gene matches. CDR1 is SGHRS and CDR2 is YFSETQ in the germline V gene. The CDR3 is made up of 14 amino acids. The chain's CDR3 is CASSVTGSTYEQYF. As DNA, the CDR3 is TGCGCCAGCAGCGTGACAGGGAGCACCTACGAGCAGTACTTC.

The chain combines TRBV11-2 with TRBJ2-1; TRBD2 matches at 9 bases. V lost 3 bases, J lost 4 bases, and 7 bases stayed unmatched. The germline V gene encodes CDR1 SGHAT and CDR2 FQNNGV. The CDR3 has 16 amino acids. The CDR3 DNA reads TGTGCCAGCAGCTTTGGGGACCTAGCGGGGTACAATGAGCAGTTCTTC. This gives the protein CASSFGDLAGYNEQFF.

The CDR3: CASSQGRWGGTEAFF. The CDR3 coding sequence is TGCGCCAGCAGCCAGGGCCGGTGGGGGGGCACTGAAGCTTTCTTT. The V gene is TRBV4-3, the J gene TRBJ1-1; TRBD1 is a possible D gene (5 bases). CDR1 and CDR2 (germline): LGHNA, YSLEER. The CDR3 totals 15 residues. Trimming removed 3 bases at V and 4 bases at J, with 15 bases between.